This entry describes one T cell receptor beta chain. Its antigen is unknown. Base-call qualities are not available, and no considerably larger clone is one nucleotide away. The sample comes from a study of long-term antiretroviral therapy in people with HIV (dated by TCRdb to the early 2020s). Concerning the study at large: The earliest samples were collected approximately a decade before the 2015 WHO recommendation for immediate ART, a period when ART was typically delayed until CD4 counts fell. Whether ART initiation and durable HIV suppression were associated with changes in peripheral blood TRB repertoire composition and diversity was tested in a retrospective serial study. From a few dozen adults with confirmed HIV infection, the cohort provided approximately 190 cryopreserved PBMC samples, gathered serially across a mean of about six years (range 1-12). Among the approximately 30 participants with HIV, about 11 were female. No cross-contamination during QIAcube processing was seen in test extractions of a monoclonal T-cell line run alongside 33 polyclonal samples.

The immunoSEQ hsTCRB v3.0 assay was used at survey level resolution for TRB variable region sequencing. TRB sequencing targeted a depth of about 40,000-50,000 T-cell genomes per sample. TRB libraries were pooled and sequenced on an Illumina MiSeq using a v3 150-cycle kit. Concerning the study's data processing: Repertoire analysis ran in R within a reproducible Nextflow workflow covering QC, data transformation and analysis. LymphoSeq2, an R package for exploring AIRR-Seq data, was used to implement the custom analyses. After excluding a handful of samples that yielded fewer than 5000 total TRB sequences, 188 HIV repertoires remained for analysis. Of the roughly 180 retained HIV repertoires, 59 were collected before and around 130 after ART initiation. Repertoires were downsampled to 5000 TRB nucleotide sequences, and summary statistics were averaged over 100 downsampling iterations. Only TRB sequences with CDR3 regions of at least seven amino acids were retained for analysis. Two measures captured diversity: a Shannon entropy-derived clonality score and the Gini coefficient. In the repertoire networks, any two of the top 5000 CDR3 amino acid sequences were linked whenever the two sequences differed by an edit distance of one. Antigen specificity groups and MHC restriction were predicted for TRB CDR3 amino acid sequences with GLIPH2. To flag known associations with CMV, EBV, HIV or tissue antigens, CDR3 amino acid sequences were compared against VDJdb and McPAS-TCR. Pre-ART, post-ART and control groups were compared with Wilcoxon signed-rank tests and Holm-Bonferroni correction. TCRdb's version of the immuneACCESS table is confined to in-frame rearrangements and falls short of the full clone set. An unresolved V gene accounts for under half of the shortfall where checked; the remainder is of unknown origin. V and J calls and clone size come straight from that table; D and trimming were deduced from the DNA. The sample records about 25,000 clones, approximately 79% of which are singletons. The ten largest clones capture over 8.5% of the sample.

The CDR3, cysteine through phenylalanine, is 18 amino acids long. The only DNA kept is the CDR3, 54 bases in frame from the first base. General study outcomes and caveats: Unsorted PBMC were profiled instead of sorted CD4+ and CD8+ T cells because pre-ART samples had limited cell numbers. At every time point, the repertoire was dominated by expanded TRB clones first identified before ART initiation, although this dominance fluctuated and, in many PLHIV, declined after ART. Samples dated from the mid-2000s to the late 2010s, and the ART regimens used may be less effective than current ones. Starting ART was linked to a significant rise in TRB diversity, yet even after long-term ART the diversity remained significantly lower than in transplant donor controls. Owing to limited PBMC availability, only the TCR beta chain was sequenced, without alpha chain pairing. Narrower CDR3 length ranges were observed in HIV repertoires than in controls, and an antigen-experienced repertoire with only a slight naive shift after ART was suggested by the network structure. No data were available on ART adherence, viral resistance or therapy changes, limiting inferences about post-ART repertoire changes.

Participants were included only if at least one PBMC sample before ART initiation and at least two post-ART samples were available. Treatment was received in the United States of America by all participants with HIV. Before DNA extraction, cryopreserved samples of about 0.95-11 million PBMC were thawed and then washed. At the time of the earliest PBMC sample for each participant with HIV, ages ranged from 23 to 54 years. Each participant contributed PBMC samples from 1-4 timepoints before ART initiation and 2-8 timepoints after ART initiation, with a median of 7 samples. Serial HIV viral load, CD4+ T-cell count, ART history and demographic data were obtained for every participant. Using a Qiagen kit on a QIAcube, genomic DNA was extracted from unsorted PBMC, with samples processed in batches of 12.

Sequenced here: unsorted PBMCs, sampled 2.1 years after starting antiretroviral therapy. The source is a man aged 30 to 45 with HIV. The sequence joins TRBV21-1 to TRBJ1-5; the table's D call, TRBD1, was not checked against the DNA. TRBV21-1 represents a pseudogene. The sequenced DNA: TGTGCCAGCAGCAAAACCCCCTTTGGTTGGCCTAGCAATCAGCCCCAGCATTTT. The resulting protein is CASSKTPFGWPSNQPQHF.